This TCR beta chain was retrieved from a study of blood T cell repertoires in COVID-19. Across the whole study: The study drew acute and convalescent COVID-19 samples from the United States, Italy and Spain. PBMCs, B-cell-depleted T cells, or T cells provided the cDNA or gDNA that made up the material.

A Seattle source enrolled patients during active infection and followed them longitudinally. This clone was counted only a few times. This CDR3 spans 19 amino acids. Germline V gene data show CDR1 as MGHRA and CDR2 as YSYEKL. Unmatched junction bases numbered 16, after V lost 0 bases and J lost 2 bases. Profiled with immunoSEQ multiplex PCR; TCRdb holds only in-frame clones, not every one. The sample yields just under 350,000 clones, 85% to 90% seen once. The V and J genes are TRBV4-1 and TRBJ2-7; 7 bases are a match to TRBD1. The sequence derives from a woman between 65 and 79 years old with COVID-19, enrolled during active disease. Input material: peripheral blood. CDR3 in DNA: TGCGCCAGCAGCCAAGACTACCCAAAACAGGGGCTTGGGGCCTACGAGCAGTACTTC. Its translation is CASSQDYPKQGLGAYEQYF.